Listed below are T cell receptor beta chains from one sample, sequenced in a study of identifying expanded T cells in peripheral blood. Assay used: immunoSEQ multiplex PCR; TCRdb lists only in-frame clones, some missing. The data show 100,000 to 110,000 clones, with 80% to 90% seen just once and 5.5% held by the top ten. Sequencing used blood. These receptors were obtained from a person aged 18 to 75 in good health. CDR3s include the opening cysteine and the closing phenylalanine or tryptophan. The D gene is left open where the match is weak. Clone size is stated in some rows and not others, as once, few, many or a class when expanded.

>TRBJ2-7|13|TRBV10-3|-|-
TGTGCCGCCCGGGGGGAGGGGGCAATCGAGCAGTACTTC
CAARGEGAIEQYF
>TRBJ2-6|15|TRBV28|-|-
TGTGCCAGCAGTTTATCAGGGATAGGGGCCAACGTCCTGACTTTC
CASSLSGIGANVLTF
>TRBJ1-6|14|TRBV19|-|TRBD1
TGTGCCAGTACACCCACAGGGGAGGGTTCACCCCTCCACTTT
CASTPTGEGSPLHF
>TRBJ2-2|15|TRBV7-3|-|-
TGTGCCAGCAGCTTACGTAGCGTCGGCACCGGGGAGCTGTTTTTT
CASSLRSVGTGELFF
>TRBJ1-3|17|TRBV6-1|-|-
TGTGCCAGCAGTGAAGCGCTCTTGCCAGGCTCTGGAAACACCATATATTTT
CASSEALLPGSGNTIYF
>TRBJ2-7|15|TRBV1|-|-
TGCACCAGCAGCCAAGCTAGCGGGGTCAATTACGAGCAGTACTTC
CTSSQASGVNYEQYF
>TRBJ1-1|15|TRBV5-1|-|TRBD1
TGCGCCAGCAGCTCACCGGGACAGGGTCCATCTGAAGCTTTCTTT
CASSSPGQGPSEAFF
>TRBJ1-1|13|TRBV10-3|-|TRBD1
TGTGCCATGACCAGGGGGCCAAACACTGAAGCTTTCTTT
CAMTRGPNTEAFF
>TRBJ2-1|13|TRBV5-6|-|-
TGTGCCAGCAGCTTGGCTGCGATGGGAGAGCAGTTCTTC
CASSLAAMGEQFF
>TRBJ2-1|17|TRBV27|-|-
TGTGCCAGCAGTTTCCGCGACAGTCGCGAGAATTACAATGAGCAGTTCTTC
CASSFRDSRENYNEQFF
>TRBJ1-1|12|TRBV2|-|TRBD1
TGTGCCAGCAACGGACAGGGGGCTGAAGCTTTCTTT
CASNGQGAEAFF
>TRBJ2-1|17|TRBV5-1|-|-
TGCGCCAGCAGCTTAGGTGGGGGCCCTTACTCAGGGTGGGAGCAGTTCTTC
CASSLGGGPYSGWEQFF
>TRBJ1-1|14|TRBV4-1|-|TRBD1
TGCGCCAGCAGGGACAGGTCTACGGGTACTGAAGCTTTCTTT
CASRDRSTGTEAFF
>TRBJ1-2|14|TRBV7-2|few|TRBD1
TGTGCCAGCAGCTCCCACAGGGGCGGGACGGGCTACACCTTC
CASSSHRGGTGYTF
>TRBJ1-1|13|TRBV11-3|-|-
TGTGCCAGCAGCCCAAGTATAGGCACTGAAGCTTTCTTT
CASSPSIGTEAFF
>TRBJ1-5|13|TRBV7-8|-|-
TGTGCCAGCAGCTCTATCTTAATGGAGCCCCAGCATTTT
CASSSILMEPQHF
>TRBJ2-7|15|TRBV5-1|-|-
TGCGCCAGCAGCTTGGGGTGGGTCCTGGCTAACGAGCAGTACTTC
CASSLGWVLANEQYF
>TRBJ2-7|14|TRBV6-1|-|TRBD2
TGTGCCAGCAGTGTCCGGGAGGGGTCCTACGAGCAGTACTTC
CASSVREGSYEQYF
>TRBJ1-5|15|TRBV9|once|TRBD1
TGTGCCAGCAGCCCCGGGACAGTTAGCAATCAGCCCCAGCATTTT
CASSPGTVSNQPQHF
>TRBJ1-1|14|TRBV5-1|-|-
TGCGCCAGCAGCTTGGACCGGGTTATCACTGAAGCTTTCTTT
CASSLDRVITEAFF
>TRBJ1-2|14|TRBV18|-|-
TGTGCCAGCTCCCCGCCCAACCTTAACTATGGCTACACCTTC
CASSPPNLNYGYTF
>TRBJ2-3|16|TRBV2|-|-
TGTGCCAGCAGTGAGTTAGCGTCATTTAGCACAGATACGCAGTATTTT
CASSELASFSTDTQYF
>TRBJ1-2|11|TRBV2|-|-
TGTGCCAGCAGTGAGACCTGGGGCTACACCTTC
CASSETWGYTF
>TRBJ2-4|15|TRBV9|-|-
TGTGCCAGCAGCGGGGGGGACCTAGCCAAAAACATTCAGTACTTC
CASSGGDLAKNIQYF
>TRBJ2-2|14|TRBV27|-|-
TGTGCCAGCAGTCTCGGACTCGGCATCGGGGAGCTGTTTTTT
CASSLGLGIGELFF
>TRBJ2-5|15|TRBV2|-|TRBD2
TGTGCCAGCAGTGACCGGGGGGGGAGGGCAGAGACCCAGTACTTC
CASSDRGGRAETQYF
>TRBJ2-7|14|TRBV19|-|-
TGTGCCAGTAGTCCCCAGACAGAGAACTACGAGCAGTACTTC
CASSPQTENYEQYF
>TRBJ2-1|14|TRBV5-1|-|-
TGCGCCAGCAGCCAGGGGACATCCACCATTGAGCAGTTCTTC
CASSQGTSTIEQFF
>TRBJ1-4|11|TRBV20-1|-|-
TGCAGCGCGGAAGGGTACGAAAAACTGTTTTTT
CSAEGYEKLFF
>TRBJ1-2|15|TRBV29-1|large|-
TGCAGCGTTGAAGATTGGTATGGAGGGCACTATGGCTACACCTTC
CSVEDWYGGHYGYTF
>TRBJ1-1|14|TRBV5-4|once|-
TGTGCCAGCAGCACGGGACTACCGAACACTGAAGCTTTCTTT
CASSTGLPNTEAFF
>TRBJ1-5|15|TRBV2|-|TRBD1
TGTGCCACCAAACAGAGGGACAGGGGCATTCAGCCCCAGCATTTT
CATKQRDRGIQPQHF
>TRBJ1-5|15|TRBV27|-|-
TGTGCCAGCAGTTTAATCTCGGCAGGGAATCAGCCCCAGCATTTT
CASSLISAGNQPQHF
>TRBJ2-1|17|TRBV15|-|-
TGTGCCACCAGCAGTTTCCGAGGGACACAGATATACAATGAGCAGTTCTTC
CATSSFRGTQIYNEQFF
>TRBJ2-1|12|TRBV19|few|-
TGTGCCAGTAGTATTATAGGGGATGAGCAGTTCTTC
CASSIIGDEQFF
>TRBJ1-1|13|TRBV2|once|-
TGTGCCACCGAGGATACGGACGACACTGAAGCTTTCTTT
CATEDTDDTEAFF
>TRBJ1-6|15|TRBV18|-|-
TGTGCCAGCTCACCGCGGCAAGCACCAGATTCACCCCTCCACTTT
CASSPRQAPDSPLHF
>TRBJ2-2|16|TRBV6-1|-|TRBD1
TGTGCCAGCAGTGAAGGTAGGGGGCGTGACACCGGGGAGCTGTTTTTT
CASSEGRGRDTGELFF
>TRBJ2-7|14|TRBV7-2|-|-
TGTGCCAGCAGCTCAACACCGGGGGCCTACGAGCAGTACTTC
CASSSTPGAYEQYF
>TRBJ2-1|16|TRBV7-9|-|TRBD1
TGTGCCAGCAGCTTAGCCGGGACAGGGTCCTACAATGAGCAGTTCTTC
CASSLAGTGSYNEQFF
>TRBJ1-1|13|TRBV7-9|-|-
TGTGCCAGCAGCGGACCCTTGAACACTGAAGCTTTCTTT
CASSGPLNTEAFF
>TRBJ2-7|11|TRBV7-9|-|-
TGTGCCAGCAGCAGGGGGTACGAGCAGTACTTC
CASSRGYEQYF